The clone carrying this TCR beta chain was seen only a few times. In the original processing: Counts of nucleated cells, estimated from reference gene primer amplification, were obtained. Some clones are missing from TCRdb's copy, which holds only in-frame ones; the method was immunoSEQ multiplex PCR. That table gives V, J and clone size, and the DNA gave D and trimming. The repertoire holds over 65,000 clones, with 80% to 90% as singletons. The sample belongs to a study of blood T cell repertoires in COVID-19. Study in general: T cells, B-cell-depleted T cells, or PBMCs supplied cDNA or gDNA.

Sequenced material: peripheral blood. The sequence came from a human donor in a cohort sampled during active COVID-19.

CDR3 sequence: CASSPRLAGGRGTGELFF. CDR3 nucleotides: TGCGCCAGCAGCCCCCGACTAGCGGGAGGGCGTGGCACCGGGGAGCTGTTTTTT. V and J are TRBV5-1 and TRBJ2-2; 14 bases agree with TRBD2. Trimming at V came to 4 bases and at J to 4 bases, leaving 9 bases not matched to a gene. Germline values: CDR1 SGHRS, CDR2 YFSETQ. The CDR3 has 18 amino acids.